This entry lists 3 T cell receptor beta chains sequenced from one sample in a study of T cell responses to AZD1222 COVID-19 vaccine. Sequenced by immunoSEQ multiplex PCR; TCRdb stores in-frame clones only, minus some. Of tens of thousands of clones detected, almost 80% appear once; the ten largest clones hold 20% to 25%. The sequencing here drew on peripheral blood, taken on day 0 of AZD1222 vaccination. The receptors derive from an adult in good health.

The chain combines TRBV2 with TRBJ2-1; D is ambiguous. Germline CDR1 and CDR2: SNHLY and FYNNEI. The CDR3 length is 13 residues. The germline V and J ends were trimmed by 8 bases and 8 bases, with 16 bases remaining between them. The CDR3 DNA reads TGTGCCAGCCGGGTAAACCCCGGAGATGAGCAGTTCTTC. Translation: CASRVNPGDEQFF.

The chain couples TRBV23-1 to TRBJ2-5; D perhaps matches TRBD1 (6 bases). TRBV23-1 is known as an ORF, though its function is uncertain. The V and J ends lost 7 bases and 5 bases respectively, with 23 bases between them. The CDR3 is 16 amino acids. In nucleotides, the CDR3 is TGCGCCAGCACCACCCGCGCAGGGGCCGCAGGGGAGACCCAGTACTTC. Encoded protein: CASTTRAGAAGETQYF.

V gene TRBV5-4 combines with J gene TRBJ2-6; D call uncertain. Trimming pared 5 bases from V and 0 bases from J, leaving 9 bases between. Germline loops: CDR1 SGHNT, CDR2 YYREEE (reference sequence). This CDR3 spans 15 amino acids. This CDR3 is CASSPSASGANVLTF. Here the CDR3 DNA reads TGTGCCAGCAGTCCCTCGGCCTCTGGGGCCAACGTCCTGACTTTC.